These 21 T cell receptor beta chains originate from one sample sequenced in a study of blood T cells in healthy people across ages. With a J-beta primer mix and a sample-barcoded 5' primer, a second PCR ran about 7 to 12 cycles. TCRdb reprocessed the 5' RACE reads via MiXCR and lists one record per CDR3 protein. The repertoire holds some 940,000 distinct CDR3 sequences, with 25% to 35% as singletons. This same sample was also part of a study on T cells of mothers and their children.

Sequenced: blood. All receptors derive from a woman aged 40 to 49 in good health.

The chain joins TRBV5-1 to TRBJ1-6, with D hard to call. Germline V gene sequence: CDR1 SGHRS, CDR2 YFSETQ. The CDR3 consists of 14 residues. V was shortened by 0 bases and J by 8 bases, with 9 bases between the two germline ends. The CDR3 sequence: CASSLEAAYSPLHF. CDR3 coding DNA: TGCGCCAGCAGCTTGGAGGCAGCTTATTCACCCCTCCACTTT.

The CDR3 spells CASKGTALNYGYTF. The CDR3 coding sequence is TGTGCCAGCAAAGGGACAGCTCTTAACTATGGCTACACCTTC. The chain couples TRBV27 to TRBJ1-2, with 7 nucleotides matching TRBD1. The CDR3 runs to 14 residues. Germline CDR1 reads MNHEY; CDR2 reads SMNVEV (reference sequence). Trimming cost V 7 bases and J 1 base; bases outside gene matches: 6.

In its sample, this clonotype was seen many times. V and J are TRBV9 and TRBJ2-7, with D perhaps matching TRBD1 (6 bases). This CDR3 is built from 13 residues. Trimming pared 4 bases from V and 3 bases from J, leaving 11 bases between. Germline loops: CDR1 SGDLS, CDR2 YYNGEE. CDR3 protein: CASSYQDSYEQYF. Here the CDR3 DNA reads TGTGCCAGCAGCTATCAGGACAGCTACGAGCAGTACTTC.

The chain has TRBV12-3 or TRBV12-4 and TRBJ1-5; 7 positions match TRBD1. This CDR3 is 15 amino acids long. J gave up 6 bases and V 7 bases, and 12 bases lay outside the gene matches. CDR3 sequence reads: CASTLVQGSGQPQHF. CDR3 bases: TGTGCCAGCACCCTAGTACAGGGGAGTGGTCAGCCCCAGCATTTT.

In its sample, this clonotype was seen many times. The CDR3 DNA reads TGTGCCAGCAGCTTAAGTAGGGCAGGTGGGAATTCACCCCTCCACTTT. It encodes CASSLSRAGGNSPLHF. The chain is built from TRBV7-3 and TRBJ1-6; D is unclear. Per germline, CDR1 SGHTA and CDR2 FQGTGA. The V end was cut by 1 base, the J end by 7 bases, with 14 bases between. The length of the CDR3 is 16 residues. Drawing the rest from reference TRBV7-3 and TRBJ1-6, the complete variable domain is GAGVSQTPSNKVTEKGKYVELRCDPISGHTALYWYRQSLGQGPEFLIYFQGTGAADDSGLPNDRFFAVRPEGSVSTLKIQRTERGDSAVYLCASSLSRAGGNSPLHFGNGTRLTVT.

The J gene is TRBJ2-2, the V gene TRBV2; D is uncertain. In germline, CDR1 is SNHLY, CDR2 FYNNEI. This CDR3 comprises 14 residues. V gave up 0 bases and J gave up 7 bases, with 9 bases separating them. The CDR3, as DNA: TGTGCCAGCAGTGAAGCGCGAGGAGACGGGGAGCTGTTTTTT. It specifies CASSEARGDGELFF.

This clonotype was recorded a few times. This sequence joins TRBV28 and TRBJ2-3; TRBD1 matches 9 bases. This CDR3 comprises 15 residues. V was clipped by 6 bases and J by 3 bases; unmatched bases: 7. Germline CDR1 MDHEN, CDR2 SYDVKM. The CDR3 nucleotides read TGTGCCAGCAGAACTACAGGGGGCAAGACAGATACGCAGTATTTT. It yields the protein CASRTTGGKTDTQYF.

Here the CDR3 reads CASATTGDTEAFF. CDR3 coding DNA: TGCGCCAGCGCAACCACAGGGGACACTGAAGCTTTCTTT. This rearrangement joins TRBV5-1 to TRBJ1-1, with 7 bases aligning to TRBD1. CDR1 is SGHRS and CDR2 is YFSETQ in the germline V gene. Germline trimming cut 7 bases from V and 3 bases from J; bases unmatched to any gene: 6. This CDR3 has 13 amino acids.

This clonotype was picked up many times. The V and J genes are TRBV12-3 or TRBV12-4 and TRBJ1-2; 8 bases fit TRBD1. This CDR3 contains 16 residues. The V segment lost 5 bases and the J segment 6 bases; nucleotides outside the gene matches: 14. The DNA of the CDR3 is TGTGCCAGCAGTCCCCCGGCCCGGACAGGGCGTAATGGCTACACCTTC. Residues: CASSPPARTGRNGYTF.

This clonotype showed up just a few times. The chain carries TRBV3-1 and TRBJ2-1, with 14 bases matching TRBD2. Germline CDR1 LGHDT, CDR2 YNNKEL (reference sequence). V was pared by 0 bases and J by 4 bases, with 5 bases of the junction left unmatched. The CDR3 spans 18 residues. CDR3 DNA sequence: TGTGCCAGCAGCCAAGATCTGACTAGCGGGGGGGTATACAATGAGCAGTTCTTC. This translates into CASSQDLTSGGVYNEQFF.

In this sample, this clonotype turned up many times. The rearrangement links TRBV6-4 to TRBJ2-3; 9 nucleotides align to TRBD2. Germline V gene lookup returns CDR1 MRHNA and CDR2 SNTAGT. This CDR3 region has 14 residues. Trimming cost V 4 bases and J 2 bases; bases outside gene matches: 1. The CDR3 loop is CASSASGITDTQYF. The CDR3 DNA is TGTGCCAGCAGTGCTAGCGGGATCACAGATACGCAGTATTTT.

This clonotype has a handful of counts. CDR3 nucleotides: TGTGCCAGCAGCCAGGCCTCAGCGGGGGGGAAGAAAGAGACCCAGTACTTC. It is translated as CASSQASAGGKKETQYF. V gene TRBV4-2 combines with J gene TRBJ2-5; TRBD2 matches 10 bases. CDR1 and CDR2 from the germline V gene are LGHNA and YNFKEQ. The CDR3 runs 17 residues. The trim removed 3 bases at V and 3 bases at J, leaving 10 bases unmatched.

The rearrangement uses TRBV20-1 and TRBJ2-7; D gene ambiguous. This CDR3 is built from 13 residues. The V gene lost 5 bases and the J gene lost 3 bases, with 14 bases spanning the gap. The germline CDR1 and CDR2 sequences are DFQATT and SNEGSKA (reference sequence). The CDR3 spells CSAVVRNNYEQYF. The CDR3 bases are TGCAGTGCTGTGGTCAGGAACAACTACGAGCAGTACTTC.

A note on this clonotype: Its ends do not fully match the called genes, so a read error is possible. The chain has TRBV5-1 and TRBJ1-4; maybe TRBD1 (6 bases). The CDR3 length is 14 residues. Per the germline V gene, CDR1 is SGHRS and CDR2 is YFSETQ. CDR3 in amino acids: CASSEGQKNEKRFF. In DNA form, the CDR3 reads TGCGCCAGCAGCGAGGGACAAAAGAATGAAAAACGGTTTTTT.

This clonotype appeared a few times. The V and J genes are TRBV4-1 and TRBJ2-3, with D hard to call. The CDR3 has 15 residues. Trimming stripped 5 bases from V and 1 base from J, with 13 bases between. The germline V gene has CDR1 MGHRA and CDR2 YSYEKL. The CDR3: CASSITLVGTDTQYF. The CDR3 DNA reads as TGCGCCAGCAGCATAACCCTAGTGGGCACAGATACGCAGTATTTT.

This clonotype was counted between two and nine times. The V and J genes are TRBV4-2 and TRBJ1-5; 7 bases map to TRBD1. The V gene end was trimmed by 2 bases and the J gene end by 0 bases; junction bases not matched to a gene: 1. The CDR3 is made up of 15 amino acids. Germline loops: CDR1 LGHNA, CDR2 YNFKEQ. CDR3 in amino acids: CASSQTGDSNQPQHF. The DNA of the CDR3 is TGTGCCAGCAGCCAAACAGGGGATAGCAATCAGCCCCAGCATTTT.

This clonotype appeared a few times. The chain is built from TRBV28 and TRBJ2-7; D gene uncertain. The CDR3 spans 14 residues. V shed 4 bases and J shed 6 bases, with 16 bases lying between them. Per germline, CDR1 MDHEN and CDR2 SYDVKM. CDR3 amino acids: CASSYARPTSEQYF. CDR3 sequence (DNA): TGTGCCAGCAGTTATGCCAGGCCCACCAGCGAGCAGTACTTC.

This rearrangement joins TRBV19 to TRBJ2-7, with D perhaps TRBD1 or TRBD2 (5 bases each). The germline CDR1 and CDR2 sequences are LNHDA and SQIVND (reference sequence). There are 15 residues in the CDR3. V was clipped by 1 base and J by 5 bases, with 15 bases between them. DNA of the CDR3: TGTGCCAGTAGTATAGGGGCAGGGTTGGAGGACGAGCAGTACTTC. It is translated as CASSIGAGLEDEQYF.

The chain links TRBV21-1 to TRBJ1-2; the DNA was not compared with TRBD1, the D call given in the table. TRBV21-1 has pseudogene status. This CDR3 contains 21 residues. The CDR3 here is CASSKALALWQRGGDSDGYTF. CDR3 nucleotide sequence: TGTGCCAGCAGCAAAGCGCTAGCCCTGTGGCAAAGAGGTGGAGATTCGGATGGCTACACCTTC.

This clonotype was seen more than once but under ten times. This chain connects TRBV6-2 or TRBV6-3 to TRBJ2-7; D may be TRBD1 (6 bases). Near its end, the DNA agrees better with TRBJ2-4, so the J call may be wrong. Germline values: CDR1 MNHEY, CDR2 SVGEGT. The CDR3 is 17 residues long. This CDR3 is CASSYSIFKGDRNIQYF. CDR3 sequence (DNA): TGTGCCAGCAGTTACTCAATCTTTAAGGGGGACCGAAACATTCAGTACTTC.

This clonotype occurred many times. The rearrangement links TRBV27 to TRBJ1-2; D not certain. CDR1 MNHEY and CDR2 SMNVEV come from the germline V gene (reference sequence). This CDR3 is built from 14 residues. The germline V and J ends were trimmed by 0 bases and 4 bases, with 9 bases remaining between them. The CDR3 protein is CASSLSADLYGYTF. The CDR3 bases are TGTGCCAGCAGTTTATCCGCAGACCTCTATGGCTACACCTTC.